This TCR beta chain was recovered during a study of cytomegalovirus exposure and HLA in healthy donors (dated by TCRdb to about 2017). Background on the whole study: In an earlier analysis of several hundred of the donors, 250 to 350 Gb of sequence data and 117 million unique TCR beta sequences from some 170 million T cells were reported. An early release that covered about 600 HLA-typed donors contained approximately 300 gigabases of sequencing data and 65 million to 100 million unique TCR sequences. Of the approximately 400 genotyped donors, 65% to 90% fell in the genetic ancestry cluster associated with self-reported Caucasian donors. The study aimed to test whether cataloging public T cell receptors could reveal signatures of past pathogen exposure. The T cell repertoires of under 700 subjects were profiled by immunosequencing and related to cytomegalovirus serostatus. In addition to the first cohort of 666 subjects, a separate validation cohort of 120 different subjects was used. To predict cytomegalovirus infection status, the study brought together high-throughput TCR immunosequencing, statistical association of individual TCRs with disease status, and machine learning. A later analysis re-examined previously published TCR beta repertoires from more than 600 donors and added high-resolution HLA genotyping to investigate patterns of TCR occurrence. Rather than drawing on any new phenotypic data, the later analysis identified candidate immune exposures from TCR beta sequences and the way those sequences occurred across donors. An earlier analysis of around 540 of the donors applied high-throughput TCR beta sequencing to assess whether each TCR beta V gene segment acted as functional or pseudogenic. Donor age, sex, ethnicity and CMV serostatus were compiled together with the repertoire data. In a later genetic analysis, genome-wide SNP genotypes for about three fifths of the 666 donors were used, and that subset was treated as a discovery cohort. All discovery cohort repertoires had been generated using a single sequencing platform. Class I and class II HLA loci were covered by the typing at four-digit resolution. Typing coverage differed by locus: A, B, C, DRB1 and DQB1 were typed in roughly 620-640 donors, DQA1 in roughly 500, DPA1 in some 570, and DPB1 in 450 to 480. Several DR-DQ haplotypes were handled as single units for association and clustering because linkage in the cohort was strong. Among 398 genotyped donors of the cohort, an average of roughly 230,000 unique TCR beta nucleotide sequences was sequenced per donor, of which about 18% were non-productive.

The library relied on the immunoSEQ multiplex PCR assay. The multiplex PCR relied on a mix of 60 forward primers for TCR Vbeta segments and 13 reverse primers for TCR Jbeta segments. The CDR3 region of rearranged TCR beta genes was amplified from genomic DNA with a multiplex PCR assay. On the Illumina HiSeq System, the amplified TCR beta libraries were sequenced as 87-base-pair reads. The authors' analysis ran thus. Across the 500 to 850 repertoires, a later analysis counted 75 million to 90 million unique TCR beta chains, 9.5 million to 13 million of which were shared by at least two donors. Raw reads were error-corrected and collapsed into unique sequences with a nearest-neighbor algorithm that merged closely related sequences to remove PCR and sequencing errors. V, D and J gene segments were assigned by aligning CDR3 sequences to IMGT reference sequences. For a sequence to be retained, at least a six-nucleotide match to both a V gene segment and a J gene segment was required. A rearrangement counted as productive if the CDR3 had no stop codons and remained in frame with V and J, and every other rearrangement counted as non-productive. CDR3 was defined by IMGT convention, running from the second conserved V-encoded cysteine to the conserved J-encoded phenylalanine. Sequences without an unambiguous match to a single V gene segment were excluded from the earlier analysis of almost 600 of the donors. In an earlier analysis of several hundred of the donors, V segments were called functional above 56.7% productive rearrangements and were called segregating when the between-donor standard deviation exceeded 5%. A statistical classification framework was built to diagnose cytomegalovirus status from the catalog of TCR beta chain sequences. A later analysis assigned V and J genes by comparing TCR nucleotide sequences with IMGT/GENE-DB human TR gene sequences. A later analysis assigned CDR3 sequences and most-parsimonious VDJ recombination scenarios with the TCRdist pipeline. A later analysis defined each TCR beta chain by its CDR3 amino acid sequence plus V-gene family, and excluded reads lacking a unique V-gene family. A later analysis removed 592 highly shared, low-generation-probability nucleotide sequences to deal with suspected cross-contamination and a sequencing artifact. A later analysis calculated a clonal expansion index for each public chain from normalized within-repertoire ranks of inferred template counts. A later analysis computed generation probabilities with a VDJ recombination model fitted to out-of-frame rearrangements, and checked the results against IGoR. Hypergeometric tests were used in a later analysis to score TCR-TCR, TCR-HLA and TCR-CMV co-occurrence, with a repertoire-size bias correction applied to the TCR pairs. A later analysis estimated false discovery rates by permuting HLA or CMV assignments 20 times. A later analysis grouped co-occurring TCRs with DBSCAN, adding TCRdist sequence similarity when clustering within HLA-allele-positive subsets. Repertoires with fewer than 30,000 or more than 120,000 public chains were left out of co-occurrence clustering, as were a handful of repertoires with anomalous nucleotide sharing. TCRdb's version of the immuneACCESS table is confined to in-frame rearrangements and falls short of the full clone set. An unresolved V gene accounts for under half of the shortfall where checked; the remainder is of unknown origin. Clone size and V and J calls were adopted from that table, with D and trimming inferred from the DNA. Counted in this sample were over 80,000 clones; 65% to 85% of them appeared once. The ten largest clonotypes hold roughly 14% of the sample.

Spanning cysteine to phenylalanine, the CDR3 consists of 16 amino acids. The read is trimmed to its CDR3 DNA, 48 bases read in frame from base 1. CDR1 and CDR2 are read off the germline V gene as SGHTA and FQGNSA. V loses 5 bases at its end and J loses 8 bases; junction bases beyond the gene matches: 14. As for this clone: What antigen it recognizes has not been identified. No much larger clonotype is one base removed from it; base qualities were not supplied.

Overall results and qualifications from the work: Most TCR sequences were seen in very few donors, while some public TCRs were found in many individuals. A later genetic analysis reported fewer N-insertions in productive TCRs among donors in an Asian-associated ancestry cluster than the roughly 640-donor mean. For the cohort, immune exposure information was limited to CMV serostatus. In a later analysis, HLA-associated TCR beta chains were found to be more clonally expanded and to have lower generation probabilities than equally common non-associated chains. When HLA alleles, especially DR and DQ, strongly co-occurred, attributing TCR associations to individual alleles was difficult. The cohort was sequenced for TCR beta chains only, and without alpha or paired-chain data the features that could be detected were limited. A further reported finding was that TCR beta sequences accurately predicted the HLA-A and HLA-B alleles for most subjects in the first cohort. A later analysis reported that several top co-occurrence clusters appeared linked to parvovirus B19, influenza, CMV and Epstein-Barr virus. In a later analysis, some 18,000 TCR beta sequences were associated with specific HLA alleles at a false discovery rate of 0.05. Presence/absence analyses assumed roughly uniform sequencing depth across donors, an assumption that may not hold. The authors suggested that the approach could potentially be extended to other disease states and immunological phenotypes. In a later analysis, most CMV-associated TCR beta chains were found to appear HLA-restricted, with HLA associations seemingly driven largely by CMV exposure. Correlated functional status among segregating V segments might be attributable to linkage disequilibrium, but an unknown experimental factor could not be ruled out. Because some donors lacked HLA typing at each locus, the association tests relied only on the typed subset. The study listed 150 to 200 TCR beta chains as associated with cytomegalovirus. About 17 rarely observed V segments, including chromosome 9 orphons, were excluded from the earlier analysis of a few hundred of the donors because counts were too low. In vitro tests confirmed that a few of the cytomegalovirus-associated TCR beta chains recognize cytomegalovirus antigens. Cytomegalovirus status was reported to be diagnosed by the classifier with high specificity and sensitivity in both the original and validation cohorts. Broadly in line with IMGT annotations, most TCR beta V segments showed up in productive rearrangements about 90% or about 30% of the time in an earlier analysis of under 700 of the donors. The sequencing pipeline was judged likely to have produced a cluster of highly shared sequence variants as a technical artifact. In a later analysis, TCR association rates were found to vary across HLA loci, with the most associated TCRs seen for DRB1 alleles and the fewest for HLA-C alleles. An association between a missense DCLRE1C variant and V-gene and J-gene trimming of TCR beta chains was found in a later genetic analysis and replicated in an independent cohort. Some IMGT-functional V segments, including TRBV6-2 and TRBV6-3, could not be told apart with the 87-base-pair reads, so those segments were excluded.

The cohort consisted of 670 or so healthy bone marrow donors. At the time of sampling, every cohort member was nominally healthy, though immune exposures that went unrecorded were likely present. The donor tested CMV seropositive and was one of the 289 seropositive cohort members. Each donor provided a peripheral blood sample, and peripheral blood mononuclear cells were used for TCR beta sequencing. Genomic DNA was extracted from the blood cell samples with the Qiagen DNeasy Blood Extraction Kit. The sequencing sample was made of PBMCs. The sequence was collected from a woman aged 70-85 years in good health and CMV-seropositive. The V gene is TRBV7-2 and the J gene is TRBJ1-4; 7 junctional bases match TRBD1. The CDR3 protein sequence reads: CASSLNHRGGKEKLFF. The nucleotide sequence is TGTGCCAGCAGCCTAAACCACAGGGGTGGCAAGGAAAAACTGTTTTTT.